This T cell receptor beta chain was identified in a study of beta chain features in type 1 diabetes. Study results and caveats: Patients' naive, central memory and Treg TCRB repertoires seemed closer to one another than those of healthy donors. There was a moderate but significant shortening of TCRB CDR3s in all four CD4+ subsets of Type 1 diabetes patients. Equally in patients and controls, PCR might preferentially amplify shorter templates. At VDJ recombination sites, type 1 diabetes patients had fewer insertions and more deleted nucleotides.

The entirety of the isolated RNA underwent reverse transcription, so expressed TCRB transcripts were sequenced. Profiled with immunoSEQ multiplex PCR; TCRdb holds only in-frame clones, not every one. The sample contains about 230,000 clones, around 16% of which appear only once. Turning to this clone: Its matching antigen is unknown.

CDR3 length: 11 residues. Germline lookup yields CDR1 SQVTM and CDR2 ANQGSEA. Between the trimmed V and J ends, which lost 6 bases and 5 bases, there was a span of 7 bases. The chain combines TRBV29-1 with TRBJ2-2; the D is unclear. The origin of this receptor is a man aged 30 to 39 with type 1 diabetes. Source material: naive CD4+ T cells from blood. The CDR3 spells CSVMETGELFF. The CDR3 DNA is TGCAGCGTCATGGAAACCGGGGAGCTGTTTTTT.